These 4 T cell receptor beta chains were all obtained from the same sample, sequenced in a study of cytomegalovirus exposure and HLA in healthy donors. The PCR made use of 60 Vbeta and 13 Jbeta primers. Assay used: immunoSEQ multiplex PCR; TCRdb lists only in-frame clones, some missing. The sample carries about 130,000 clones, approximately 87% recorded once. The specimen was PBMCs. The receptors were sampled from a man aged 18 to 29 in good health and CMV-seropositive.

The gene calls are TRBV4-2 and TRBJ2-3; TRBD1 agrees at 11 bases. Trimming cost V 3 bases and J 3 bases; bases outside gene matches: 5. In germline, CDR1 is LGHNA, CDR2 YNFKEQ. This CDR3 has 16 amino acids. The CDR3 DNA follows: TGTGCCAGCAGCCAGGGGGGACAGGGGGAGACAGATACGCAGTATTTT. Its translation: CASSQGGQGETDTQYF.

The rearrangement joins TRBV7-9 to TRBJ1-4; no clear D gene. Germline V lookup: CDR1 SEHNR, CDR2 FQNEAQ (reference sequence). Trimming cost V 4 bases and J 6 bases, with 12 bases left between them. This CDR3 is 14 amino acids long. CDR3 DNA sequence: TGTGCCAGCAGCTCCCGTACAGAAGATGAAAAACTGTTTTTT. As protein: CASSSRTEDEKLFF.

CDR3 DNA: TGTGCCAGCAGCTCCGGCGACAGGGGGAATTCACCCCTCCACTTT. Translation: CASSSGDRGNSPLHF. The J gene is TRBJ1-6, the V gene TRBV5-4, with TRBD1 matching over 9 bases. Germline lookup yields CDR1 SGHNT and CDR2 YYREEE (reference sequence). Trimming at V came to 3 bases and at J to 7 bases, leaving 5 bases not matched to a gene. The CDR3 sequence is 15 residues long.

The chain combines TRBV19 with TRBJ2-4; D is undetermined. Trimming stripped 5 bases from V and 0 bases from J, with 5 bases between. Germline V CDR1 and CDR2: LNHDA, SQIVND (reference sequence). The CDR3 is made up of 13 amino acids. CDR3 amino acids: CASSPQAKNIQYF. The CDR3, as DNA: TGTGCCAGTAGTCCACAAGCCAAAAACATTCAGTACTTC. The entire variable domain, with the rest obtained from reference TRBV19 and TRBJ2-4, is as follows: DGGITQSPKYLFRKEGQNVTLSCEQNLNHDAMYWYRQDPGQGLRLIYYSQIVNDFQKGDIAEGYSVSREKKESFPLTVTSAQKNPTAFYLCASSPQAKNIQYFGAGTRLSVL.